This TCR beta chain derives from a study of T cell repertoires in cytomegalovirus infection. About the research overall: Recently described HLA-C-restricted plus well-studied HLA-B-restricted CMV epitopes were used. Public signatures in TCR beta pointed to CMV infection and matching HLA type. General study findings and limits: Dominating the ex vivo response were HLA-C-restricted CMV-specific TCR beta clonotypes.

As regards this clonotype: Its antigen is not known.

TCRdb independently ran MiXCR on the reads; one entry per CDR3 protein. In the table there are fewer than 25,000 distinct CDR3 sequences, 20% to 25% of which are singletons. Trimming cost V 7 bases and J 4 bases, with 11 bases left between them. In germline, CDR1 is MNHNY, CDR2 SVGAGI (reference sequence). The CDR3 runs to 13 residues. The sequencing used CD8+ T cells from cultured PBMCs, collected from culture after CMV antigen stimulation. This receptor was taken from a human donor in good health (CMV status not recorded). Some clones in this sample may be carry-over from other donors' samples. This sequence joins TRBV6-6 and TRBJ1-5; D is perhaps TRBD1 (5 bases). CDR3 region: CASTDGGNQPQHF. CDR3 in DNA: TGTGCCAGCACCGACGGGGGTAATCAGCCCCAGCATTTT.